Shown below are 17 T cell receptor beta chains from a single sample sequenced in a study of technical replicates of blood from a few donors. TCRdb's table, derived via immunoSEQ multiplex PCR, lists solely in-frame clones and lacks some. The sample lists almost 85,000 clones; approximately 97% were seen once. Material for sequencing was T cells isolated from PBMCs. The receptor source for this set is a human donor in good health.

This chain joins TRBV11-2 and TRBJ1-2, with D possibly being TRBD1 (6 bases). Trimming shortened V by 0 bases and J by 4 bases, and 12 bases separated the two germline ends. Germline V gene data show CDR1 as SGHAT and CDR2 as FQNNGV. This CDR3 is built from 15 residues. The CDR3 here is CASSLDLGQFYGYTF. CDR3 in DNA: TGTGCCAGCAGCTTAGATCTAGGACAGTTCTATGGCTACACCTTC.

The chain has TRBV7-8 and TRBJ2-7; D is possibly TRBD1 (6 bases). Germline CDR1 is SGHVS and CDR2 is FQNEAQ. The CDR3 is made up of 18 amino acids. The V end was cut by 5 bases, the J end by 5 bases, with 28 bases between. The CDR3 reads CASSRTILGQQSRNEQYF. The DNA of the CDR3 is TGTGCCAGCAGCCGAACAATTCTCGGACAGCAATCCCGAAACGAGCAGTACTTC.

The chain carries TRBV18 and TRBJ2-7, with 10 bases fitting TRBD2. Germline-derived CDR1 and CDR2 are KGHSH and LQKENI. The trim removed 4 bases at V and 5 bases at J, leaving 5 bases unmatched. The CDR3 contains 14 residues. The CDR3 is CASSLGLARNEQYF. The CDR3 nucleotides read TGTGCCAGCTCACTGGGACTAGCGAGGAACGAGCAGTACTTC.

This sequence joins TRBV9 and TRBJ2-5; D may be TRBD2 (5 bases). V lost 4 bases and J 0 bases, leaving 10 bases between the germline ends. This CDR3 is built from 14 residues. Germline V gives CDR1 SGDLS, CDR2 YYNGEE. CDR3 sequence (DNA): TGTGCCAGCAGCTTCGGACTGAACCAAGAGACCCAGTACTTC. Translation: CASSFGLNQETQYF.

V usage is TRBV2 and J usage is TRBJ2-1, with D possibly being TRBD1 (7 bases). This CDR3 spans 19 amino acids. Trimming shortened V by 7 bases and J by 0 bases, and 25 bases separated the two germline ends. Germline lookup yields CDR1 SNHLY and CDR2 FYNNEI. CDR3 DNA: TGTGCCAGCATCGGTGAGGGGGACTTAAGGGACAGCTCCTACAATGAGCAGTTCTTC. This gives the protein CASIGEGDLRDSSYNEQFF.

This clone has a single count. The V and J genes are TRBV7-8 and TRBJ1-5, with unresolved D. The CDR3 has 14 residues. Germline V CDR1 and CDR2: SGHVS, FQNEAQ. The germline V and J ends were trimmed by 4 bases and 8 bases, with 15 bases remaining between them. The CDR3 nucleotides are TGTGCCAGCAGCTCTAAGGGAGGGTTGGAGCCCCAGCATTTT. It specifies CASSSKGGLEPQHF.

The chain carries TRBV6-5 and TRBJ1-2; 8 nucleotides match TRBD1. The CDR3 contains 14 residues. Germline V lookup: CDR1 MNHEY, CDR2 SVGAGI. With 6 bases clipped from V and 0 bases from J, the junction kept 3 bases outside the gene matches. CDR3 DNA sequence: TGTGCCAGCAGGGGGACAGGAGCTAACTATGGCTACACCTTC. This encodes CASRGTGANYGYTF.

The chain is built from TRBV19 and TRBJ2-1; weak D call: TRBD2 (7 bases). The CDR3 covers 15 residues. The germline CDR1 and CDR2 sequences are LNHDA and SQIVND (reference sequence). V gave up 1 base and J gave up 4 bases, with 11 bases separating them. CDR3 sequence reads: CASSIVGGGYNEQFF. CDR3 in DNA: TGTGCCAGTAGTATAGTGGGAGGGGGTTACAATGAGCAGTTCTTC. Full variable domain (remainder filled in from reference TRBV19 and TRBJ2-1): DGGITQSPKYLFRKEGQNVTLSCEQNLNHDAMYWYRQDPGQGLRLIYYSQIVNDFQKGDIAEGYSVSREKKESFPLTVTSAQKNPTAFYLCASSIVGGGYNEQFFGPGTRLTVL.

In this sample, this clone turned up once. The chain employs TRBV4-2 and TRBJ1-1; TRBD1 matches 7 bases. The length of the CDR3 is 15 residues. Germline CDR1 reads LGHNA; CDR2 reads YNFKEQ. V gave up 3 bases and J gave up 1 base; unmatched junction bases: 5. This CDR3 is CASSHTGVPNTEAFF. CDR3 nucleotide sequence: TGTGCCAGCAGCCATACAGGGGTACCGAACACTGAAGCTTTCTTT.

The J gene is TRBJ2-5, the V gene TRBV5-1, with 15 positions matching TRBD2. Germline-derived CDR1 and CDR2 are SGHRS and YFSETQ. The CDR3 is 15 amino acids. With V trimmed by 4 bases and J by 3 bases, 1 base remained unmatched. The CDR3 loop reads CASSRTSGGEETQYF. The CDR3 region has the DNA TGCGCCAGCAGCCGGACTAGCGGGGGGGAAGAGACCCAGTACTTC.

The chain has TRBV6-6 and TRBJ1-6, with TRBD1 matching over 7 bases. CDR1 is MNHNY and CDR2 is SVGAGI in the germline V gene (reference sequence). The CDR3 has 16 residues. With 6 bases clipped from V and 3 bases from J, the junction kept 8 bases outside the gene matches. The CDR3 bases are TGTGCCAGCAGGCCTCCGGGACAGAGCTATAATTCACCCCTCCACTTT. Its translation: CASRPPGQSYNSPLHF.

This rearrangement joins TRBV29-1 to TRBJ1-2; possible D gene TRBD1, 5 bases. Deletions cut 1 base from V and 6 bases from J, with 9 bases between. CDR1 is SQVTM, CDR2 ANQGSEA, per germline. This CDR3 contains 12 residues. The CDR3 sequence: CSVEALGDGYTF. The DNA of the CDR3 is TGCAGCGTTGAAGCTTTAGGGGATGGCTACACCTTC.

This clone was recorded only once. The chain uses TRBV6-5 and TRBJ1-2; D is perhaps TRBD1 (5 bases). This CDR3 spans 14 amino acids. V was clipped by 7 bases and J by 1 base, with 13 bases between them. Germline CDR1 MNHEY, CDR2 SVGAGI. The CDR3 region is CASMGQDLNYGYTF. In nucleotides, the CDR3 is TGTGCCAGCATGGGGCAGGACCTTAACTATGGCTACACCTTC.

The rearrangement links TRBV15 to TRBJ2-1, with 7 bases lining up with TRBD2. CDR1 and CDR2 (germline): LNHNV, YYDKDF (reference sequence). This CDR3 has 16 amino acids. With 5 bases clipped from V and 6 bases from J, the junction kept 13 bases outside the gene matches. For the CDR3, the DNA is TGTGCCACCAGCGGTCGACTGGGAGGGTTGGGCAATGAGCAGTTCTTC. Amino acids: CATSGRLGGLGNEQFF.

The chain has TRBV13 and TRBJ2-1, with unresolved D. CDR1 is PRHDT, CDR2 FYEKMQ, per germline (reference sequence). V was trimmed by 4 bases and J by 4 bases, leaving 2 bases between them. This CDR3 contains 11 residues. This CDR3 reads CASSSYNEQFF. CDR3 nucleotides: TGTGCCAGCAGCTCGTACAATGAGCAGTTCTTC.

The CDR3 here is CSGDRAGTEAFF. CDR3 bases: TGCAGCGGGGACAGGGCGGGTACTGAAGCTTTCTTT. V gene TRBV29-1 combines with J gene TRBJ1-1, with 9 nucleotides matching TRBD1. The CDR3 extends over 12 amino acids. CDR1 and CDR2 from the germline V gene are SQVTM and ANQGSEA. V shed 7 bases, J shed 5 bases, and the junction held 5 bases outside the gene matches.

The genes are TRBV7-8 and TRBJ1-1; weak D call: TRBD1 (5 bases). Trimming cost V 5 bases and J 8 bases, with 21 bases left between them. Germline assignment: CDR1 SGHVS and CDR2 FQNEAQ. The CDR3 runs to 15 residues. DNA of the CDR3: TGTGCCAGCAGCCCTAGGAGATTGGCTAGGACAGAAGCTTTCTTT. It is translated as CASSPRRLARTEAFF.